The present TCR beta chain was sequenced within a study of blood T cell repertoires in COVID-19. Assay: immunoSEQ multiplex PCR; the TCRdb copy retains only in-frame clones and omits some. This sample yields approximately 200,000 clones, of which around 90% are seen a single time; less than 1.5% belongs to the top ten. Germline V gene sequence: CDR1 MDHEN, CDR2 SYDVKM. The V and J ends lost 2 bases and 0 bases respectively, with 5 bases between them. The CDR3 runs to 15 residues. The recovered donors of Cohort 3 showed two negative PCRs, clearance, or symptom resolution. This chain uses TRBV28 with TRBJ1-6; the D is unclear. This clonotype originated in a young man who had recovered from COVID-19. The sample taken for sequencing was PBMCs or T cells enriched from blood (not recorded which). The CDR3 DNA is TGTGCCAGCAGTTTACCCAGCTCCTATAATTCACCCCTCCACTTT. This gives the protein CASSLPSSYNSPLHF.